This entry lists 14 T cell receptor beta chains sequenced from one sample in a study of blood T cell repertoires in COVID-19. Assay: immunoSEQ multiplex PCR; the TCRdb copy retains only in-frame clones and omits some. There are some 290,000 clones in the sample; roughly 90% occur only once, and roughly 10% lies in the top ten. The sequencing input was peripheral blood. The receptors originated from a woman aged 30 to 39 with COVID-19, enrolled during active disease.

The rearrangement joins TRBV28 to TRBJ2-1; a weak D match, TRBD2 (5 bases). This CDR3 comprises 13 residues. CDR1 and CDR2 from the germline V gene are MDHEN and SYDVKM. Between the trimmed V and J ends, which lost 3 bases and 10 bases, there was a span of 13 bases. The chain's CDR3 is CASSFLRLREQFF. The CDR3 DNA reads as TGTGCCAGCAGTTTCCTCCGACTAAGGGAGCAGTTCTTC. The full variable domain, completed using reference TRBV28 and TRBJ2-1, is DVKVTQSSRYLVKRTGEKVFLECVQDMDHENMFWYRQDPGLGLRLIYFSYDVKMKEKGDIPEGYSVSREKKERFSLILESASTNQTSMYLCASSFLRLREQFFGPGTRLTVL.

The chain uses TRBV7-9 and TRBJ1-1, with a possible D match to TRBD1 (6 bases). Trimming took 5 bases from V and 3 from J, leaving 10 bases between them. The CDR3 length is 13 residues. The V gene's germline CDR1 is SEHNR and CDR2 FQNEAQ (reference sequence). The CDR3 reads CASSRQGYTEAFF. CDR3 sequence (DNA): TGTGCCAGCAGCCGTCAGGGGTACACTGAAGCTTTCTTT.

The chain recombines TRBV28 with TRBJ2-5; D unresolved. Trimming took off 5 bases at V and 5 bases at J, with 18 bases between the two ends. Per germline, CDR1 MDHEN and CDR2 SYDVKM. CDR3 size: 15 residues. Here the CDR3 DNA reads TGTGCCAGCAGTCCTATCGGCACGCCGCGGGAGACCCAGTACTTC. As protein: CASSPIGTPRETQYF.

The V gene is TRBV6-5, the J gene TRBJ2-3, with D unresolved. The V gene's germline CDR1 is MNHEY and CDR2 SVGAGI. The CDR3 contains 13 residues. Trimming took off 2 bases at V and 0 bases at J, with 3 bases between the two ends. CDR3 nucleotides: TGTGCCAGCAGTTACCCTAGCACAGATACGCAGTATTTT. The encoded protein is CASSYPSTDTQYF.

This chain links TRBV11-2 with TRBJ2-7, with TRBD2 as a possible D gene (5 bases). The V gene lost 0 bases and the J gene lost 9 bases, with 9 bases spanning the gap. Germline CDR1 is SGHAT and CDR2 is FQNNGV. The CDR3 totals 12 residues. CDR3 region: CASSLDIAGQYF. The CDR3 DNA reads as TGTGCCAGCAGCTTAGATATCGCGGGGCAGTACTTC.

The chain recombines TRBV9 with TRBJ2-7; TRBD2 is a possible D gene (5 bases). Between the trimmed V and J ends, which lost 0 bases and 0 bases, there was a span of 7 bases. Germline lookup yields CDR1 SGDLS and CDR2 YYNGEE. This CDR3 spans 14 amino acids. As DNA, the CDR3 is TGTGCCAGCAGCGTAGGTAGCGACTCCTACGAGCAGTACTTC. Translating gives CASSVGSDSYEQYF. Supplemented by reference TRBV9 and TRBJ2-7, the full variable domain reads DSGVTQTPKHLITATGQRVTLRCSPRSGDLSVYWYQQSLDQGLQFLIQYYNGEERAKGNILERFSAQQFPDLHSELNLSSLELGDSALYFCASSVGSDSYEQYFGPGTRLTVT.

The rearrangement uses TRBV4-1 and TRBJ2-2; 8 positions agree with TRBD1. J gave up 8 bases and V 3 bases, and 8 bases lay outside the gene matches. CDR3 length: 15 residues. Germline CDR1 reads MGHRA; CDR2 reads YSYEKL. The CDR3 loop reads CASSHHRTGRGELFF. The CDR3 bases are TGCGCCAGCAGCCACCACAGGACAGGGAGAGGGGAGCTGTTTTTT.

V is TRBV2 and J is TRBJ1-5; TRBD1 aligns across 8 bases. This CDR3 is built from 13 residues. J lost 6 bases, V lost 5 bases, and 3 bases had no gene match. Germline V gene data show CDR1 as SNHLY and CDR2 as FYNNEI. CDR3 DNA sequence: TGTGCCAGCAGTTGGACAGGGTTTCAGCCCCAGCATTTT. Translation gives CASSWTGFQPQHF.

This clone has only one observation. The genes are TRBV5-8 and TRBJ2-1; D not resolved. The CDR3 is 12 amino acids. The germline V and J ends were trimmed by 7 bases and 6 bases, with 11 bases remaining between them. Per the germline V gene, CDR1 is SGHTS and CDR2 is YDEGEE. The CDR3 spells CASFPTFNEQFF. CDR3 in DNA: TGTGCCAGCTTCCCCACATTCAATGAGCAGTTCTTC.

V is TRBV18 and J is TRBJ2-7; 8 nucleotides line up with TRBD2. Germline-derived CDR1 and CDR2 are KGHSH and LQKENI. The CDR3 sequence is 14 residues long. The V and J ends lost 6 bases and 4 bases, in that order; junction bases with no gene match: 8. The CDR3 bases are TGTGCCAGCTCCCTGGGGACTAGACAGTACGAGCAGTACTTC. Its translation: CASSLGTRQYEQYF. The whole variable domain, filled in from reference TRBV18 and TRBJ2-7, reads NAGVMQNPRHLVRRRGQEARLRCSPMKGHSHVYWYRQLPEEGLKFMVYLQKENIIDESGMPKERFSAEFPKEGPSILRIQQVVRGDSAAYFCASSLGTRQYEQYFGPGTRLTVT.

V and J are TRBV15 and TRBJ2-1; D may be TRBD2 (6 bases). CDR3 length equals 17 residues. The V and J ends lost 0 bases and 6 bases respectively, with 18 bases between them. Looked up from germline, CDR1 is LNHNV and CDR2 is YYDKDF (reference sequence). CDR3 region: CATSRDPPAGSSNEQFF. The CDR3 DNA follows: TGTGCCACCAGCAGAGACCCCCCAGCGGGCTCCAGCAATGAGCAGTTCTTC.

V gene TRBV9 combines with J gene TRBJ2-7, with D possibly matching TRBD2 (6 bases). The germline V gene has CDR1 SGDLS and CDR2 YYNGEE. The CDR3 has 16 residues. Trimming pared 2 bases from V and 2 bases from J, leaving 17 bases between. The CDR3 DNA sequence: TGTGCCAGCAGCGTCGAACTTAGCGGCCCAGCCTACGAGCAGTACTTC. Its protein product is CASSVELSGPAYEQYF. The variable domain in full, with the rest retrieved from reference TRBV9 and TRBJ2-7, is DSGVTQTPKHLITATGQRVTLRCSPRSGDLSVYWYQQSLDQGLQFLIQYYNGEERAKGNILERFSAQQFPDLHSELNLSSLELGDSALYFCASSVELSGPAYEQYFGPGTRLTVT.

V and J are TRBV6-5 and TRBJ2-1, with 10 bases fitting TRBD2. The germline CDR1 and CDR2 sequences are MNHEY and SVGAGI. The CDR3 has 14 residues. The J segment lost 7 bases and the V segment lost 6 bases, leaving 6 bases of the junction unmatched. In DNA form, the CDR3 reads TGTGCCAGCAGCCGGGGACTAGCGCATAATGAGCAGTTCTTC. Amino acid sequence: CASSRGLAHNEQFF.

The rearrangement uses TRBV4-2 and TRBJ2-2; 7 bases agree with TRBD1. CDR3 length equals 15 residues. The V and J ends lost 5 bases and 3 bases, in that order; junction bases with no gene match: 6. CDR1 is LGHNA and CDR2 is YNFKEQ in the germline V gene. Written as DNA, the CDR3 is TGTGCCAGCAGCAGACGACAGGGAGACACCGGGGAGCTGTTTTTT. It is translated as CASSRRQGDTGELFF.